This T cell receptor (beta chain) comes out of a study of blood T cell repertoires in COVID-19. Study in general: Sample material is recorded as cDNA or gDNA derived from T cells, B-cell-depleted T cells, or PBMCs.

In the authors' methods: Cell counts per sample came from amplifying reference gene primers. Method: immunoSEQ multiplex PCR; TCRdb's copy keeps in-frame clones and lacks some. Clone size and the V and J calls come from that table; the DNA yielded D and trimming. The sample holds about 92,000 clones; about 80% are singletons and the top ten take approximately 10%. CDR1 is MDHEN, CDR2 SYDVKM, per germline. CDR3 length equals 12 residues. Trimming left V 8 bases short and J 4 bases short, with 8 bases between. The V and J genes are TRBV28 and TRBJ2-2; D is possibly TRBD1 (5 bases). The sequence derives from a woman in her 70s with acute or convalescent COVID-19. The specimen sequenced was peripheral blood. CDR3 in DNA: TGTGCCAGCGAAAGGGGCACCGGGGAGCTGTTTTTT. Protein sequence: CASERGTGELFF.